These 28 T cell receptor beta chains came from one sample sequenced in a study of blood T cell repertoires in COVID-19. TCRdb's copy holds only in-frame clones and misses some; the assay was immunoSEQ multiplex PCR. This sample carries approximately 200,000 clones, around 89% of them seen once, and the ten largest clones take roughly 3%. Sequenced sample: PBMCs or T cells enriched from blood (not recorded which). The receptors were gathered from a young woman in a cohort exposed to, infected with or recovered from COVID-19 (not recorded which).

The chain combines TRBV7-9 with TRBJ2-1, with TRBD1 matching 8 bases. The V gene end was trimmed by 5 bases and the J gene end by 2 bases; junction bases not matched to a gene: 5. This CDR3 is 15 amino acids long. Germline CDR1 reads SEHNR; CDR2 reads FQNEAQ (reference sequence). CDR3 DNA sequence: TGTGCCAGCAGCATAGGGACAGGAACCTACAATGAGCAGTTCTTC. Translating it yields CASSIGTGTYNEQFF.

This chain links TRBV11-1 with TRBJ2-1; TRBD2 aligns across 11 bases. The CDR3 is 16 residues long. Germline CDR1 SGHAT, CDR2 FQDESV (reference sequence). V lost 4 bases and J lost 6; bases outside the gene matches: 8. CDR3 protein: CASSSKRSGGANEQFF. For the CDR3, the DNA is TGTGCCAGCAGCTCGAAACGTAGCGGGGGGGCCAATGAGCAGTTCTTC.

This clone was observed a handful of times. CDR3 nucleotides: TGTGCCTGGAGTCCCGGACAGGGGGAGACAGATACGCAGTATTTT. This sequence encodes CAWSPGQGETDTQYF. J is TRBJ2-3 and V is TRBV30; TRBD1 matches at 10 bases. Germline loops: CDR1 GTSNPN, CDR2 SVGIG (reference sequence). CDR3 length: 15 residues. With 2 bases clipped from V and 3 bases from J, the junction kept 5 bases outside the gene matches.

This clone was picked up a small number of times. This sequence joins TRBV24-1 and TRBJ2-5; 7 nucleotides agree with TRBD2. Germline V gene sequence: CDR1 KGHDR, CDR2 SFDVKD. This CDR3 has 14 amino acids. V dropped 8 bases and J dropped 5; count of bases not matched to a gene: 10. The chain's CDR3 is CATKGGRAYETQYF. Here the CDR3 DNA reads TGTGCCACCAAGGGAGGGAGGGCCTATGAGACCCAGTACTTC.

CDR3 nucleotides: TGCGCCAGCAGCCCTCCCCTTGGGGGGAACTATGGCTACACCTTC. Amino acid sequence: CASSPPLGGNYGYTF. The J gene is TRBJ1-2, the V gene TRBV5-1; D perhaps matches TRBD1 (5 bases). Between the trimmed V and J ends, which lost 4 bases and 2 bases, there was a span of 15 bases. This CDR3 spans 15 amino acids. Germline V gene sequence: CDR1 SGHRS, CDR2 YFSETQ.

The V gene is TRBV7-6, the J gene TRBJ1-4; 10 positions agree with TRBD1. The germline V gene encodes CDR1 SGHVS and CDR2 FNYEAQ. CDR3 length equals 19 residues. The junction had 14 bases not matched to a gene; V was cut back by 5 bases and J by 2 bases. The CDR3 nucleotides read TGTGCCAGCAGCCCCGGAAAATTAAGGACAGGGGGGACTAATGAAAAACTGTTTTTT. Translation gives CASSPGKLRTGGTNEKLFF.

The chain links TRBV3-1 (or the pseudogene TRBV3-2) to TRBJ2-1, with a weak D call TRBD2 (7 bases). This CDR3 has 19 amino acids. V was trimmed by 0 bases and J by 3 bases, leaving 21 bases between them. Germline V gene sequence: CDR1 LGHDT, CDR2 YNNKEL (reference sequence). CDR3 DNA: TGTGCCAGCAGCCAAGATTGGGGGGCTAGCGGCAATAGCTACAATGAGCAGTTCTTC. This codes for CASSQDWGASGNSYNEQFF.

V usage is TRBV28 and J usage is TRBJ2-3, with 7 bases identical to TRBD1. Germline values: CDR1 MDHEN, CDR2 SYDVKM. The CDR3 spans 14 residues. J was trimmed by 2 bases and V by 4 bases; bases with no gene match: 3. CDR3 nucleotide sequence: TGTGCCAGCAGTTCGGGACAGATCACAGATACGCAGTATTTT. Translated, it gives CASSSGQITDTQYF.

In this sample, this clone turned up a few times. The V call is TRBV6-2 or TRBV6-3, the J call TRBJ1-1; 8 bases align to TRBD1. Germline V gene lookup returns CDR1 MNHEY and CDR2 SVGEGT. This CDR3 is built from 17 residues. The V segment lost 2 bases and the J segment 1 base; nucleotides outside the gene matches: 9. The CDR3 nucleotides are TGTGCCAGCAGTTACCAGCTGTCCGGGACAGGGAACACTGAAGCTTTCTTT. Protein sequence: CASSYQLSGTGNTEAFF.

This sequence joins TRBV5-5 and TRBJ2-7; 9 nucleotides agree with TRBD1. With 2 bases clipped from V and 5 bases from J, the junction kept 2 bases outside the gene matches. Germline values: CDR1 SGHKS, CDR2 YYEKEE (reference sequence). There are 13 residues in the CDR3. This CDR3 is CASSLWTGDEQYF. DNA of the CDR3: TGTGCCAGCAGCTTATGGACAGGGGACGAGCAGTACTTC.

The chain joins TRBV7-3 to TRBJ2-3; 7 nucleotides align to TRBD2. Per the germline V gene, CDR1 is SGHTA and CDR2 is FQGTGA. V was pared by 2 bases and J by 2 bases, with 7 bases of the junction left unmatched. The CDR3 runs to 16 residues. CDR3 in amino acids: CASSLFQAGSTDTQYF. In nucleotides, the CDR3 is TGTGCCAGCAGCTTATTCCAAGCGGGGTCCACAGATACGCAGTATTTT.

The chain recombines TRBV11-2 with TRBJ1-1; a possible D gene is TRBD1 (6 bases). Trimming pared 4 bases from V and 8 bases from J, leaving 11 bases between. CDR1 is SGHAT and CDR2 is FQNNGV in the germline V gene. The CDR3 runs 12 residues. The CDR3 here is CASSSRQAEAFF. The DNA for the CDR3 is TGTGCCAGCAGCTCCCGACAGGCGGAAGCTTTCTTT.

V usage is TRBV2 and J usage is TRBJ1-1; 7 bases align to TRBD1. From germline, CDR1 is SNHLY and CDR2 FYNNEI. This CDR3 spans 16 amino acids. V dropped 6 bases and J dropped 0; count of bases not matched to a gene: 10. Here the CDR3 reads CASSLGGLFMNTEAFF. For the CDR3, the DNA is TGTGCCAGCAGCCTAGGGGGCCTTTTCATGAACACTGAAGCTTTCTTT.

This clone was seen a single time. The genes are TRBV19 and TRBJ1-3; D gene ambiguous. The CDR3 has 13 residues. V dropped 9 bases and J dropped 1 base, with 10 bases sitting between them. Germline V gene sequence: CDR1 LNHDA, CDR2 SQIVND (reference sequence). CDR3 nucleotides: TGTGCCAGCGCCGGGAGTTCTGGAAACACCATATATTTT. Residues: CASAGSSGNTIYF.

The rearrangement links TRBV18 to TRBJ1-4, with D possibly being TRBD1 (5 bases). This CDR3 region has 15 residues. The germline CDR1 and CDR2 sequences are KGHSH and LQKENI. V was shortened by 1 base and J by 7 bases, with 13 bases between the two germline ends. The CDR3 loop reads CASSPRDYQGEKLFF. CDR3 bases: TGTGCCAGCTCACCACGGGACTACCAGGGTGAAAAACTGTTTTTT.

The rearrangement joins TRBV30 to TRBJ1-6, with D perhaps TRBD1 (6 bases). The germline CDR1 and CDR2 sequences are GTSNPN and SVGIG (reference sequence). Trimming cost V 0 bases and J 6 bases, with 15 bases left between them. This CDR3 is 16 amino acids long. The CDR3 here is CAWSVRQGMGNSPLHF. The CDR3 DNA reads TGTGCCTGGAGTGTAAGGCAGGGGATGGGTAATTCACCCCTCCACTTT. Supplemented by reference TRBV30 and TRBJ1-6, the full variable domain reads SQTIHQWPATLVQPVGSPLSLECTVEGTSNPNLYWYRQAAGRGLQLLFYSVGIGQISSEVPQNLSASRPQDRQFILSSKKLLLSDSGFYLCAWSVRQGMGNSPLHFGNGTRLTVT.

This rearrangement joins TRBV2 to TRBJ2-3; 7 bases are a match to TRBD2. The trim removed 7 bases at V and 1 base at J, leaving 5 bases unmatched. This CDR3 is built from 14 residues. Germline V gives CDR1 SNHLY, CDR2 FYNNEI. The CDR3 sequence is CASNGRGGTDTQYF. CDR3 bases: TGTGCCAGCAATGGCCGGGGGGGCACAGATACGCAGTATTTT.

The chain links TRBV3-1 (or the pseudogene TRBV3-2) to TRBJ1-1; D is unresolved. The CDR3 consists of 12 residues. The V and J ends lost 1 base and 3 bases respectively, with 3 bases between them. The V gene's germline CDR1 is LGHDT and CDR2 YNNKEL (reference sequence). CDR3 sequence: CASSQGDTEAFF. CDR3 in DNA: TGTGCCAGCAGCCAAGGAGACACTGAAGCTTTCTTT.

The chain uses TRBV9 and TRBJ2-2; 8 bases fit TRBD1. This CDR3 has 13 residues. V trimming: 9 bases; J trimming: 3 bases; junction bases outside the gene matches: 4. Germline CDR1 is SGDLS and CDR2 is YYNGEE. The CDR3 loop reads CATETGDTGELFF. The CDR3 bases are TGTGCCACCGAGACAGGGGACACCGGGGAGCTGTTTTTT. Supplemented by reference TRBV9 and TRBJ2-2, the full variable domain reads DSGVTQTPKHLITATGQRVTLRCSPRSGDLSVYWYQQSLDQGLQFLIQYYNGEERAKGNILERFSAQQFPDLHSELNLSSLELGDSALYFCATETGDTGELFFGEGSRLTVL.

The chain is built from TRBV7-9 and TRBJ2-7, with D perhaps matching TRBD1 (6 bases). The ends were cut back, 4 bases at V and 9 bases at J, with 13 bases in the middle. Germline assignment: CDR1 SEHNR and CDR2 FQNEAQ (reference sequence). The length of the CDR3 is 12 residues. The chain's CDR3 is CASSSETGGQYF. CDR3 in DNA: TGTGCCAGCAGCTCGGAGACAGGAGGGCAGTACTTC.

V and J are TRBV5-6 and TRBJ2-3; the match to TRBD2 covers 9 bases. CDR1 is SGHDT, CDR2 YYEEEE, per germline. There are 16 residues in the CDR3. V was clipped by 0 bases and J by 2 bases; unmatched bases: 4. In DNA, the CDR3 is TGTGCCAGCAGCTTGGGGCTAGCGGGAACCACAGATACGCAGTATTTT. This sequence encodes CASSLGLAGTTDTQYF. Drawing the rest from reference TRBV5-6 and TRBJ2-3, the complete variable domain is DAGVTQSPTHLIKTRGQQVTLRCSPKSGHDTVSWYQQALGQGPQFIFQYYEEEERQRGNFPDRFSGHQFPNYSSELNVNALLLGDSALYLCASSLGLAGTTDTQYFGPGTRLTVL.

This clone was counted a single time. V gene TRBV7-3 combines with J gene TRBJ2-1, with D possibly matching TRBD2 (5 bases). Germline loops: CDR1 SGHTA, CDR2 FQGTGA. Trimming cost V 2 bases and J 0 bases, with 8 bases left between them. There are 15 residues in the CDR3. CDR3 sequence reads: CASSLGGGSYNEQFF. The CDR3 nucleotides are TGTGCCAGCAGCTTAGGTGGAGGCTCCTACAATGAGCAGTTCTTC.

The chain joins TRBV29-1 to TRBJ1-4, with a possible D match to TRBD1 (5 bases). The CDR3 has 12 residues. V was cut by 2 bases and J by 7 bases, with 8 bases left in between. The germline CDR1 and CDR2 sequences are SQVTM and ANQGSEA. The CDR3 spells CSVETGSEKLFF. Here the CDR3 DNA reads TGCAGCGTTGAAACAGGAAGTGAAAAACTGTTTTTT.

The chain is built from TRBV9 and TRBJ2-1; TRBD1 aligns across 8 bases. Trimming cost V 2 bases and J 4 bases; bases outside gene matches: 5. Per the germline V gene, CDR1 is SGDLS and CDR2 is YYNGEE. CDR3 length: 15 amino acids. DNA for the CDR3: TGTGCCAGCAGCGTTGGGACAGGATTTTACAATGAGCAGTTCTTC. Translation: CASSVGTGFYNEQFF.

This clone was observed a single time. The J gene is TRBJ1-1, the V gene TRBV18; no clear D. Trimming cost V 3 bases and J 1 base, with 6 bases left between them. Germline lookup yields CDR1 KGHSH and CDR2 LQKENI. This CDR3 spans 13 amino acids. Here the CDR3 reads CASSPGKNTEAFF. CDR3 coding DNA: TGTGCCAGCTCACCTGGCAAGAACACTGAAGCTTTCTTT.

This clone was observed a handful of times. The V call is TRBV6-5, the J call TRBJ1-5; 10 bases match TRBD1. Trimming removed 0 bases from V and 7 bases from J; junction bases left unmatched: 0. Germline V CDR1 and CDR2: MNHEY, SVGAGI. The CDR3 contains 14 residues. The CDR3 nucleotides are TGTGCCAGCAGTTACTCGGACAGGGGGCAGCCCCAGCATTTT. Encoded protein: CASSYSDRGQPQHF.

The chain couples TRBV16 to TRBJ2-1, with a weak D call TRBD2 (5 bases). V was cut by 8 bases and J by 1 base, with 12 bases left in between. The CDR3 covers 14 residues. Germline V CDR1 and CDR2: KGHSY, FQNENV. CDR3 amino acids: CASARPGSYNEQFF. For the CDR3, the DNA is TGTGCCAGCGCCCGGCCGGGGTCCTACAATGAGCAGTTCTTC.

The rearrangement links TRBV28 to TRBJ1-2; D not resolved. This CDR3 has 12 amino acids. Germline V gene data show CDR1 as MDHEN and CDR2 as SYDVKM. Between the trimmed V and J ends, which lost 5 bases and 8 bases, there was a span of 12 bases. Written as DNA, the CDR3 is TGTGCCAGCAGTGCAAACCCGGGGGGCTACACCTTC. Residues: CASSANPGGYTF.